Listed below are T cell receptor beta chains from one sample, sequenced in a study of vaccination and CD4 T cells after COVID-19. In TCRdb, the PCR reads were re-called with MiXCR into one record per CDR3 protein. The sample consists of a few thousand distinct CDR3 sequences, around 17% of them appearing once. Their cognate antigens are unknown. Sequenced: CD4+ T cells from blood, cultured in vitro. These receptors all stem from a human donor who had recovered from COVID-19. CDR3s include the opening cysteine and the closing phenylalanine or tryptophan.

cdr3_length: 12
j_call: TRBJ1-5
v_call: TRBV18
cdr3_aa: CASSPAGQPQHF

cdr3_length: 12
j_call: TRBJ2-5
v_call: TRBV30
cdr3_aa: CAWSVGEETQYF

cdr3_length: 15
j_call: TRBJ2-7
v_call: TRBV3-1
cdr3_aa: CASSQGYSSSGEQYF

cdr3_length: 14
j_call: TRBJ1-1
v_call: TRBV12-3/TRBV12-4
cdr3_aa: CASSTGTGNTEAFF

cdr3_length: 14
j_call: TRBJ1-2
v_call: TRBV5-1
cdr3_aa: CASSLTGGVEGYTF

cdr3_length: 14
j_call: TRBJ2-1
v_call: TRBV20-1
cdr3_aa: CGASLPNPLGEQFF

cdr3_length: 15
j_call: TRBJ2-1
v_call: TRBV12-5
cdr3_aa: CASGQGQGTNNEQFF

cdr3_length: 16
j_call: TRBJ1-1
v_call: TRBV6-1
cdr3_aa: CASSELAPTVGVEAFF

cdr3_length: 14
j_call: TRBJ1-6
v_call: TRBV12-5
cdr3_aa: CASGSPPDNSPLHF

cdr3_length: 17
j_call: TRBJ2-6
v_call: TRBV5-4
cdr3_aa: CASGGEVLFSGANVLTF

cdr3_length: 15
j_call: TRBJ1-2
v_call: TRBV6-1
cdr3_aa: CASSPRQAIFDGYTF

cdr3_length: 18
j_call: TRBJ1-2
v_call: TRBV7-3
cdr3_aa: CASSPRKPGSGGDYGYTF

cdr3_length: 13
j_call: TRBJ1-2
v_call: TRBV12-3/TRBV12-4
cdr3_aa: CASRSTSNYGYTF

cdr3_length: 11
j_call: TRBJ2-3
v_call: TRBV6-5
cdr3_aa: CASSYGNTQYF

cdr3_length: 13
j_call: TRBJ1-1
v_call: TRBV30
cdr3_aa: CAWKEGMNTEAFF

cdr3_length: 13
j_call: TRBJ1-4
v_call: TRBV5-6
cdr3_aa: CASSRAGGEKLFF

cdr3_length: 14
j_call: TRBJ2-5
v_call: TRBV5-1
cdr3_aa: CASSVDGAPGTQYF

cdr3_length: 11
j_call: TRBJ1-2
v_call: TRBV12-3/TRBV12-4
cdr3_aa: CASSGGGAHTF

cdr3_length: 15
j_call: TRBJ1-1
v_call: TRBV7-9
cdr3_aa: CASSLVWTLNTEAFF

cdr3_length: 13
j_call: TRBJ1-2
v_call: TRBV6-1
cdr3_aa: CASQDRGLNGYTF

cdr3_length: 17
j_call: TRBJ2-3
v_call: TRBV3-1
cdr3_aa: CASSQETASTGTDTQYF

cdr3_length: 14
j_call: TRBJ1-3
v_call: TRBV19
cdr3_aa: CASARTDSGNTIYF

cdr3_length: 12
j_call: TRBJ1-2
v_call: TRBV2
cdr3_aa: CASSGQGYGYTF

cdr3_length: 14
j_call: TRBJ2-1
v_call: TRBV9
cdr3_aa: CASSVGRAYDEQFF

cdr3_length: 15
j_call: TRBJ2-7
v_call: TRBV9
cdr3_aa: CASSVLAGGAYEQYF

cdr3_length: 15
j_call: TRBJ2-5
v_call: TRBV11-2
cdr3_aa: CASSPGGTSVETQYF

cdr3_length: 16
j_call: TRBJ1-3
v_call: TRBV18
cdr3_aa: CASSPSPTRGGNTIYF

cdr3_length: 16
j_call: TRBJ2-4
v_call: TRBV7-9
cdr3_aa: CASSLGAGRAKNIQYF

cdr3_length: 11
j_call: TRBJ1-1
v_call: TRBV12-3/TRBV12-4
cdr3_aa: CASSLSTEAFF

cdr3_length: 16
j_call: TRBJ1-1
v_call: TRBV12-3/TRBV12-4
cdr3_aa: CASSPLFGSGNTEAFF

cdr3_length: 14
j_call: TRBJ2-5
v_call: TRBV20-1
cdr3_aa: CSASPFGGEETQYF

cdr3_length: 16
j_call: TRBJ1-4
v_call: TRBV7-8
cdr3_aa: CASSLVTGQANGKLFF

cdr3_length: 16
j_call: TRBJ2-5
v_call: TRBV5-1
cdr3_aa: CASSLPTGNGQETQYF

cdr3_length: 16
j_call: TRBJ1-3
v_call: TRBV6-1
cdr3_aa: CASRKTGTNSGNTIYF

cdr3_length: 14
j_call: TRBJ2-5
v_call: TRBV9
cdr3_aa: CASSVGPFEETQYF